A selection of T cell receptor beta chains follows, all from one sample in a study of vaccination and CD4 T cells after COVID-19. No antigen has been assigned to these receptors. MiXCR, applied by TCRdb to the PCR reads, yields one record per CDR3 protein. The sample yields 4,000 to 6,000 distinct CDR3 sequences, approximately 46% seen once. Source material: CD4+ T cells from blood, cultured in vitro. All receptors come from a human donor in good health. The CDR3 runs from the conserved cysteine through the conserved F or W. Fields, in order: V gene, CDR3 protein.

TRBV6-1	CASSSQENQPQHF
TRBV6-5	CASSSLVAQYF
TRBV6-5	CASSYSLRKTGELFF
TRBV29-1	CSVDNAASFYNEQFF
TRBV20-1	CSVGRTGAEAFF
TRBV6-2/TRBV6-3	CASAQGLNTEAFF
TRBV6-5	CASSWTGVGNQPQHF
TRBV30	CASRQDPTGYTGAFF
TRBV6-1	CASTEGSYEQYF
TRBV7-6	CASSLAGTTYEQYF
TRBV4-2	CASSPTEVGHPQHF
TRBV11-2	CASSLEQGNNSPLHF
TRBV11-2	CASSLDRPLNTEAFF
TRBV18	CASSPGGLDTEAFF
TRBV7-9	CASSLAHVGTTEAFF
TRBV10-1	CASSESRRGWETQYF
TRBV20-1	CSARTPRSTEAFF
TRBV20-1	CSVGQGADEQFF
TRBV27	CASSLTGRGSSYEQYF
TRBV2	CASKGHRGYTF
TRBV6-1	CASSEEAGGYNEQFF
TRBV19	CASSRGRDRGQDGYTF
TRBV7-3	CASSPPGEETQYF
TRBV12-3/TRBV12-4	CASSLGGSNTEAFF
TRBV12-3/TRBV12-4	CASSLAQGVLRGYTF
TRBV29-1	CSSGGDTYNEQFF
TRBV27	CASSFLSNTEAFF
TRBV12-3/TRBV12-4	CASSPDSYGYTF
TRBV7-9	CASSLVGGTGVMNTEAFF
TRBV20-1	CSARDRQGLDYGYTF
TRBV5-1	CASSLDPGASGYTF
TRBV7-9	CASSHPLGGSYNSPLHF
TRBV6-1	CASSVFRREKLFF
TRBV2	CASRASDNQPQHF
TRBV6-5	CASSWSQETQYF
TRBV20-1	CSASPPGYEQYF
TRBV7-9	CASSLEVVESYGYTF
TRBV20-1	CSAYDRVRGYTF
TRBV6-1	CASSKDREGRQPQHF
TRBV5-1	CASSLASWDGYTF
TRBV19	CASKDHGETQYF
TRBV21-1	CASSKGRLAQYNEQFF
TRBV4-1	CASSLPPDSEAFF
TRBV29-1	CSVEFTRGNHYGYTF
TRBV20-1	CSASLSGGARETQYF
TRBV6-1	CASGAGGTSSYEQYF
TRBV10-3	CAISALRGEQYF
TRBV6-1	CASTGVGDEQYF
TRBV5-4	CASRREGLQETQYF
TRBV11-2	CASSLEGYGYTF
TRBV6-5	CASSFTSGANTGELFF
TRBV7-2	CASSAHQPGGNEQFF
TRBV6-1	CASSAELPGTWGGGWRLGTEAFF
TRBV6-5	CASSYSKGSTEAFF
TRBV3-1	CASSRVGEAFF
TRBV4-2	CASSQDRGSNRPQHF
TRBV19	CASPDREETQYF
TRBV2	CASRAGLDYGYTF
TRBV7-9	CASSLTGSGRFQETQYF
TRBV10-2	CASSAGGTEAFF